The clone carrying this TCR beta chain appeared many times. Germline V gene sequence: CDR1 SGHRS, CDR2 YFSETQ. The CDR3 has 15 residues. The V end lost 5 bases, the J end lost 0 bases, and 12 bases lay between the germline ends. This sample is drawn from a study of T cells in Graves' hyperthyroidism and ophthalmopathy. Exclusion of a patient resulted from uncontrolled infection, other autoimmune disease, pregnancy or lactation. Amplification of TCR beta CDR3 regions was performed using RNA transcripts as template. In the first-round RT-PCR of the TCR CDR3, the HTBI primer set was used. One entry per CDR3 protein, called by TCRdb with MiXCR from the multiplex PCR reads. The sample includes 620,000 or so distinct CDR3 sequences, 13% to 15% of them seen just once.

Source material: blood. This TCR was recovered from a woman between 45 and 65 years old with Graves' ophthalmopathy. The chain employs TRBV5-1 and TRBJ2-1; D unresolved. CDR3 sequence: CASREAVSSYNEQFF. The CDR3 coding sequence is TGCGCCAGCAGAGAGGCGGTCAGCTCCTACAATGAGCAGTTCTTC.